The 16 T cell receptor beta chains in this list originate from one sample, sequenced in a study of T cells after yellow fever vaccination (dated by TCRdb to between 2018 and 2021). Reading the label with the study, this specimen's treatment or condition is: live attenuated yellow fever vaccine strain. The method behind the library was 5' RACE. Sequencing relied on an Illumina NovaSeq 6000. Clones were called with MiXCR by TCRdb after fastp trimmed the public reads at Q25, and only in-frame beta chains were retained. Rows matching on CDR3 protein sequence are summarized as one entry with the most common DNA and genes. The sample profile shows some 250,000 distinct CDR3 sequences; more than 3.5% of them were found once. 15% to 20% of the sample rests with the top ten. Material: PBMCs, obtained 15 days after the yellow fever booster vaccination. All receptors come from a man younger than 35 who received the YFV17D yellow fever vaccine.

The V call is TRBV12-3 or TRBV12-4, the J call TRBJ1-5; possibly TRBD1 for D (5 bases). The germline V and J ends were trimmed by 6 bases and 8 bases, with 17 bases remaining between them. The CDR3 has 14 residues. The CDR3 is CASSSQGSMEPQHF. Written as DNA, the CDR3 is TGTGCCAGCAGCTCCCAGGGCTCAATGGAGCCCCAGCATTTT.

There are many counts of this clonotype. The genes are TRBV12-3 or TRBV12-4 and TRBJ1-6; 7 nucleotides align to TRBD1. The V gene end was trimmed by 6 bases and the J gene end by 5 bases; junction bases not matched to a gene: 10. The CDR3 is 16 amino acids. The chain's CDR3 is CASSPTGRTHNSPLHF. DNA for the CDR3: TGTGCCAGCAGCCCGACAGGGAGGACACATAATTCACCCCTCCACTTT.

This clonotype has a count of ten or more. The rearrangement uses TRBV6-5 and TRBJ2-3, with 11 bases matching TRBD1. V gave up 11 bases and J gave up 1 base; unmatched junction bases: 14. CDR3 size: 17 residues. Germline V CDR1 and CDR2: MNHEY, SVGAGI. The CDR3 loop reads CASWGQGGTQRTDTQYF. In DNA, the CDR3 is TGTGCCTCCTGGGGACAGGGGGGAACCCAACGCACAGATACGCAGTATTTT.

This clonotype was detected many times. The genes are TRBV19 and TRBJ1-2, with TRBD1 matching over 9 bases. With V trimmed by 6 bases and J by 0 bases, 2 bases remained unmatched. Looked up from germline, CDR1 is LNHDA and CDR2 is SQIVND (reference sequence). CDR3 length equals 14 residues. The CDR3 region has the DNA TGTGCCAGTAGCGGACAGGGGTCTAACTATGGCTACACCTTC. Translation: CASSGQGSNYGYTF.

Ten or more counts support this clonotype. J is TRBJ1-6 and V is TRBV5-1, with 10 bases that match TRBD1. This CDR3 region has 15 residues. With 4 bases clipped from V and 10 bases from J, the junction kept 8 bases outside the gene matches. The germline gives CDR1 SGHRS, CDR2 YFSETQ. Written as DNA, the CDR3 is TGCGCCAGCAGCGGGGGGACAGGGGTTTACTCACCCCTCCACTTT. This gives the protein CASSGGTGVYSPLHF.

This clonotype was seen many times. This chain joins TRBV20-1 and TRBJ1-2, with D perhaps matching TRBD1 (5 bases). Trimming shortened V by 5 bases and J by 3 bases, and 19 bases separated the two germline ends. CDR1 is DFQATT and CDR2 is SNEGSKA in the germline V gene (reference sequence). This CDR3 spans 15 amino acids. The CDR3 region has the DNA TGCAGTGCTGCCCAATCCCCCGAAGGGGACTATGGCTACACCTTC. Amino acids: CSAAQSPEGDYGYTF.

In regard to this clonotype: Possible read error: a much larger clone is one base away. This chain joins TRBV2 and TRBJ1-5; a weak D match, TRBD1 (6 bases). The CDR3 runs to 14 residues. Germline lookup yields CDR1 SNHLY and CDR2 FYNNEI. CDR3 amino acids: CASREQGGNQPQHF. CDR3 sequence (DNA): TGTGCCAGCCGTGAACAGGGAGGCAATCAGCCCCAGCATTTT.

This clonotype was recorded many times. The chain links TRBV7-8 to TRBJ2-4; 10 positions match TRBD2. CDR3 length: 20 amino acids. The V and J ends lost 0 bases and 3 bases, in that order; junction bases with no gene match: 14. Germline CDR1 SGHVS, CDR2 FQNEAQ. The CDR3 region has the DNA TGTGCCAGCAGCTTAGCAAAACCCAGGGAAGCGGGGGGGCTCAAAAACATTCAGTACTTC. It translates to CASSLAKPREAGGLKNIQYF.

In its sample, this clonotype was seen many times. This chain joins TRBV13 and TRBJ2-1; tentatively, D is TRBD2 (6 bases). Germline CDR1 PRHDT, CDR2 FYEKMQ (reference sequence). This CDR3 comprises 22 residues. The V end was cut by 5 bases, the J end by 10 bases, with 42 bases between. The CDR3 sequence is CASSLSSDEQFLGPLSSDEQFF. Written as DNA, the CDR3 is TGTGCCAGCAGCCTATCTAGCGACGAGCAGTTCTTGGGCCCCCTATCTAGCGACGAGCAGTTCTTC.

This clonotype showed up many times. The chain joins TRBV20-1 to TRBJ1-4; D call uncertain. The germline V gene encodes CDR1 DFQATT and CDR2 SNEGSKA (reference sequence). Between the trimmed V and J ends, which lost 4 bases and 7 bases, there was a span of 16 bases. The CDR3 extends over 14 amino acids. The CDR3 DNA sequence: TGCAGTGCTATTAACCTTGCGGACGCTGAAAAACTGTTTTTT. The encoded protein is CSAINLADAEKLFF.

This clonotype was counted at least ten times. DNA for the CDR3: TGTGCCAGCAGTGAAGCGACAGGGGGCACAGATACGCAGTATTTT. Protein product: CASSEATGGTDTQYF. The chain combines TRBV6-1 with TRBJ2-3; 8 nucleotides agree with TRBD1. V shed 0 bases, J shed 1 base, and the junction held 0 bases outside the gene matches. Germline V CDR1 and CDR2: MNHNS, SASEGT. This CDR3 contains 15 residues.

This clonotype was seen ten or more times. The rearrangement links TRBV6-5 to TRBJ2-5; TRBD1 aligns across 11 bases. J was trimmed by 4 bases and V by 6 bases; bases with no gene match: 7. The CDR3 consists of 15 residues. The germline CDR1 and CDR2 sequences are MNHEY and SVGAGI. In DNA, the CDR3 is TGTGCCAGCAGGTCGACCGGGACAGGGGGAGAGACCCAGTACTTC. It codes for CASRSTGTGGETQYF.

Many counts were recorded for this clonotype. For the CDR3, the DNA is TGTGCCAGCAGCTTAGGACAGGTCTACGAGCAGTACTTC. Translation: CASSLGQVYEQYF. The chain recombines TRBV5-5 with TRBJ2-7, with 7 bases matching TRBD1. The ends lost 2 bases at V and 3 bases at J; junction bases unmatched: 2. The CDR3 loop spans 13 amino acids. Germline V gene data show CDR1 as SGHKS and CDR2 as YYEKEE (reference sequence).

This clonotype has a count of ten or more. The chain recombines TRBV14 with TRBJ1-6, with 8 bases that match TRBD1. The germline gives CDR1 SGHDN, CDR2 FVKESK. The CDR3 is made up of 18 amino acids. Trimming cost V 0 bases and J 4 bases; bases outside gene matches: 8. In DNA form, the CDR3 reads TGTGCCAGCAGCCAAGACGGTTTCCAGGGGGCTTATAATTCACCCCTCCACTTT. It specifies CASSQDGFQGAYNSPLHF.

This clonotype was found many times. The J gene is TRBJ1-2, the V gene TRBV12-3 or TRBV12-4; D uncertain. The CDR3 covers 11 residues. V lost 6 bases, J lost 9 bases, and 11 bases lay in between. CDR3 sequence: CASSRPPCYTF. CDR3 nucleotides: TGTGCCAGCAGCCGGCCCCCGTGCTACACCTTC.

The chain couples TRBV5-1 to TRBJ2-5; 7 nucleotides line up with TRBD2. The CDR3 spans 15 residues. CDR1 and CDR2 (germline): SGHRS, YFSETQ. The V and J ends lost 6 bases and 4 bases, in that order; junction bases with no gene match: 12. This CDR3 reads CASTPAHRLAETQYF. CDR3 DNA sequence: TGCGCCAGCACCCCGGCGCACCGACTAGCAGAGACCCAGTACTTC.